This record concerns one T cell receptor (beta chain) sequence. This specimen comes from a study of beta chain features in type 1 diabetes. With V trimmed by 5 bases and J by 7 bases, 9 bases remained unmatched. CDR1 and CDR2 from the germline V gene are MDHEN and SYDVKM. The CDR3 length is 15 residues. Every isolated RNA sample was fully reverse transcribed, so sequencing captured expressed TCRB transcripts. Produced via immunoSEQ multiplex PCR; TCRdb's table is partial and in-frame only. The repertoire holds 140,000 to 150,000 clones, under 60% seen once, with 0.35% to 0.45% in the top ten. J is TRBJ2-4 and V is TRBV28; TRBD1 matches 9 bases. This receptor was obtained from a man between 18 and 35 years old in good health. The sample was Tregs from blood. CDR3 bases: TGTGCCAGCAGTACCACAGGGGGCGCGGGGAACATTCAGTACTTC. It specifies CASSTTGGAGNIQYF. The full variable domain, completed using reference TRBV28 and TRBJ2-4, is DVKVTQSSRYLVKRTGEKVFLECVQDMDHENMFWYRQDPGLGLRLIYFSYDVKMKEKGDIPEGYSVSREKKERFSLILESASTNQTSMYLCASSTTGGAGNIQYFGAGTRLSVL.